Presented here are 19 T cell receptor beta chains from one specimen sequenced in a study of identical twins. A single record per CDR3 protein comes from TCRdb applying MiXCR to the 5' RACE reads. The table has about 550,000 distinct CDR3 sequences, around 20% seen once. These data also formed part of another study, on yellow fever vaccine responses in identical twins.

The sample taken for sequencing was CD4+ T cells sorted from blood. Receptors originate from a woman between 18 and 29 years old in good health.

This clonotype was seen a handful of times. J is TRBJ2-3 and V is TRBV12-3 or TRBV12-4; D call uncertain. Between the trimmed V and J ends, which lost 6 bases and 6 bases, there was a span of 10 bases. The CDR3 is 12 amino acids. CDR3 coding DNA: TGTGCCAGCAGCCAGACGCAGGATACGCAGTATTTT. Translating gives CASSQTQDTQYF.

This clonotype was counted between two and nine times. The chain combines TRBV4-1 with TRBJ2-2; D is uncertain. The CDR3 totals 16 residues. Germline CDR1 and CDR2: MGHRA and YSYEKL. With 0 bases removed from V and 4 bases from J, the gap between germline ends came to 12 bases. The CDR3 spells CASSQDPGRSTGELFF. CDR3 DNA sequence: TGCGCCAGCAGCCAAGATCCGGGCCGGAGCACCGGGGAGCTGTTTTTT.

The count of this clonotype is one. The V and J genes are TRBV4-1 and TRBJ2-2, with 11 bases that match TRBD2. The V gene end was trimmed by 6 bases and the J gene end by 6 bases; junction bases not matched to a gene: 9. The length of the CDR3 is 16 residues. The germline CDR1 and CDR2 sequences are MGHRA and YSYEKL. The DNA of the CDR3 is TGCGCCAGCAGACTTAGCGGGGGGGGCCTGGCCGGGGAGCTGTTTTTT. Translating it yields CASRLSGGGLAGELFF.

This chain links TRBV24-1 with TRBJ2-6; a weak D match, TRBD2 (7 bases). The CDR3 is 15 amino acids. The V gene's germline CDR1 is KGHDR and CDR2 SFDVKD. The germline V and J ends were trimmed by 5 bases and 2 bases, with 9 bases remaining between them. The CDR3: CATSGGGAGANVLTF. The CDR3 nucleotides are TGTGCCACCAGTGGCGGGGGCGCTGGGGCCAACGTCCTGACTTTC.

This chain uses TRBV15 with TRBJ2-3; D perhaps matches TRBD2 (5 bases). Germline V gene sequence: CDR1 LNHNV, CDR2 YYDKDF (reference sequence). This CDR3 is 18 amino acids long. Trimming took 0 bases from V and 3 from J, leaving 19 bases between them. The CDR3: CATSRDSPSPRSTDTQYF. The CDR3, as DNA: TGTGCCACCAGCAGAGACTCCCCTAGCCCACGAAGTACAGATACGCAGTATTTT. Looking up the rest from reference TRBV15 and TRBJ2-3 gives the full variable domain: DAMVIQNPRYQVTQFGKPVTLSCSQTLNHNVMYWYQQKSSQAPKLLFHYYDKDFNNEADTPDNFQSRRPNTSFCFLDIRSPGLGDTAMYLCATSRDSPSPRSTDTQYFGPGTRLTVL.

The V and J genes are TRBV12-3 or TRBV12-4 and TRBJ2-1; D is possibly TRBD1 (6 bases). Deletions cut 7 bases from V and 12 bases from J, with 16 bases between. This CDR3 is built from 12 residues. The CDR3 bases are TGTGCCAGCAACATGGACAGAGGACCGCAGTTCTTC. Translating it yields CASNMDRGPQFF.

The rearrangement joins TRBV7-2 to TRBJ2-1; 9 nucleotides align to TRBD2. Germline V gene sequence: CDR1 SGHTA, CDR2 FQGNSA. V was clipped by 1 base and J by 7 bases; unmatched bases: 8. The CDR3 extends over 16 amino acids. This CDR3 is CASSLGPAGGLNEQFF. The CDR3 nucleotides read TGTGCCAGCAGCTTAGGTCCAGCGGGAGGCCTGAATGAGCAGTTCTTC.

This clonotype was recorded a few times. The DNA of the CDR3 is TGCAGCGTTGGGGCCCATGGGACATTCTCCTACGAGCAGTACTTC. Protein sequence: CSVGAHGTFSYEQYF. The chain recombines TRBV29-1 with TRBJ2-7, with D tentatively TRBD1 (6 bases). V lost 4 bases, J lost 0 bases, and 16 bases lay in between. The germline gives CDR1 SQVTM, CDR2 ANQGSEA. This CDR3 is built from 15 residues.

This clonotype occurred many times. This chain connects TRBV4-1 to TRBJ2-5, with D perhaps matching TRBD1 (6 bases). This CDR3 has 17 residues. Trimming cost V 0 bases and J 0 bases, with 14 bases left between them. CDR1 is MGHRA, CDR2 YSYEKL, per germline. Here the CDR3 reads CASSQDRWTAYQETQYF. CDR3 nucleotides: TGCGCCAGCAGCCAAGATCGTTGGACAGCCTACCAAGAGACCCAGTACTTC.

This clonotype was detected many times. V and J are TRBV5-1 and TRBJ1-1; D might be TRBD1 (6 bases). V lost 2 bases and J lost 0, with 8 bases in between. Germline V gene lookup returns CDR1 SGHRS and CDR2 YFSETQ. This CDR3 has 14 amino acids. This chain's CDR3 is CASSFGQMNTEAFF. The CDR3 nucleotides read TGCGCCAGCAGCTTCGGACAGATGAACACTGAAGCTTTCTTT.

The J gene is TRBJ2-1, the V gene TRBV12-3 or TRBV12-4; D gene uncertain. This CDR3 region has 16 residues. Trimming removed 5 bases from V and 4 bases from J, with 18 bases in between. The CDR3 loop reads CASSPEATAGYNEQFF. For the CDR3, the DNA is TGTGCCAGCAGTCCTGAGGCGACGGCCGGATACAATGAGCAGTTCTTC.

The rearrangement joins TRBV12-3 or TRBV12-4 to TRBJ2-3; tentatively, D is TRBD2 (6 bases). The CDR3 has 14 residues. Trimming removed 3 bases from V and 6 bases from J, with 13 bases in between. The chain's CDR3 is CASSFSPGADTQYF. CDR3 bases: TGTGCCAGCAGTTTTTCCCCGGGAGCCGATACGCAGTATTTT.

This sequence joins TRBV29-1 and TRBJ1-2, with D uncertain. This CDR3 spans 11 amino acids. The V gene lost 5 bases and the J gene lost 6 bases, with 10 bases spanning the gap. Germline assignment: CDR1 SQVTM and CDR2 ANQGSEA. DNA of the CDR3: TGCAGCGTTAGCTCGGCGGATGGCTACACCTTC. This codes for CSVSSADGYTF.

The chain recombines TRBV5-1 with TRBJ1-3, with D possibly matching TRBD1 (5 bases). Germline CDR1 SGHRS, CDR2 YFSETQ. The CDR3 sequence is 16 residues long. V was trimmed by 1 base and J by 0 bases, leaving 11 bases between them. The CDR3 is CASSLSGGGSGNTIYF. Here the CDR3 DNA reads TGCGCCAGCAGCTTGTCGGGGGGTGGCTCTGGAAACACCATATATTTT.

This clonotype turned up a few times. The chain has TRBV12-3 or TRBV12-4 and TRBJ1-2; 10 positions match TRBD1. The CDR3 contains 13 residues. After removal of 5 bases from V and 7 bases from J, the junction contained 4 bases not matched to a gene. The CDR3 nucleotides are TGTGCCAGCAGTCGGACAGGGGGAGCTGGCTACACCTTC. Translated: CASSRTGGAGYTF.

Details on this clonotype: One junction end disagrees with the germline gene, perhaps due to a read error. The rearrangement links TRBV29-1 to TRBJ2-3, with unresolved D. The CDR3 length is 12 residues. Germline CDR1 and CDR2: SQVTM and ANQGSEA. The CDR3 bases are TGCAGCGCTGAAAAGGGTACAGATACGCAGTATTTT. Translating it yields CSAEKGTDTQYF.

This clonotype has a handful of counts. The J gene is TRBJ2-7, the V gene TRBV18, with a tentative D call TRBD2 (6 bases). V lost 3 bases, J lost 7 bases, and 16 bases lay in between. Germline CDR1 and CDR2: KGHSH and LQKENI. The CDR3 has 14 residues. The CDR3 loop reads CASSPQNLAGEQYF. The CDR3 DNA is TGTGCCAGCTCACCGCAGAACCTGGCGGGGGAGCAGTACTTC.

This clonotype was counted a few times. CDR3 residues: CAIGGNSEQYF. The CDR3 nucleotides read TGTGCCATCGGCGGCAACTCCGAGCAGTACTTC. This sequence joins TRBV10-3 and TRBJ2-7; D unresolved. Trimming stripped 8 bases from V and 6 bases from J, with 11 bases between. The germline V gene encodes CDR1 ENHRY and CDR2 SYGVKD. This CDR3 contains 11 residues.

The rearrangement links TRBV12-3 or TRBV12-4 to TRBJ1-2, with D maybe TRBD1 (6 bases). This CDR3 comprises 14 residues. V was clipped by 6 bases and J by 2 bases, with 13 bases between them. As DNA, the CDR3 is TGTGCCAGCAGCGACAGGCGGGGGAACTATGGCTACACCTTC. This encodes CASSDRRGNYGYTF.